Listed below are T cell receptor beta chains from one sample, sequenced in a study of identical twins. From the 5' RACE reads, TCRdb called clonotypes with MiXCR, one entry per CDR3 protein. The repertoire consists of a few hundred thousand distinct CDR3 sequences, with around 9.7% occurring once and the leading ten covering 6% to 8.5%. This sample was shared with a second study, whose subject was yellow fever vaccine responses in identical twins.

Input material: CD8+ T cells sorted from blood. The receptors were gathered from a woman aged 18 to 35 in good health. The CDR3 runs from the conserved cysteine through the conserved F or W. Each record gives: D gene, clone size, CDR3 length, V gene, J gene, CDR3 DNA, CDR3 protein. D genes are given only for firm matches. Clone size is stated in some rows and not others, as once, few, many or a class when expanded.

d_call: TRBD1; clone_size: few; cdr3_length: 14; v_call: TRBV5-1; j_call: TRBJ2-7; cdr3_nt: TGCGCCAGCAGCCTCCGGGACAGGGTCGGCGAGCAGTACTTC; cdr3_aa: CASSLRDRVGEQYF
d_call: -; clone_size: -; cdr3_length: 14; v_call: TRBV9; j_call: TRBJ2-3; cdr3_nt: TGTGCCAGCAGGGCCCCAGGGGGCACAGATACGCAGTATTTT; cdr3_aa: CASRAPGGTDTQYF
d_call: TRBD1; clone_size: -; cdr3_length: 16; v_call: TRBV27; j_call: TRBJ1-6; cdr3_nt: TGTGCCAGCAGTCCCGACGGACAGGGGCGATATTCACCCCTCCACTTT; cdr3_aa: CASSPDGQGRYSPLHF
d_call: -; clone_size: -; cdr3_length: 15; v_call: TRBV7-6; j_call: TRBJ2-7; cdr3_nt: TGTGCCAGCACCCCGCACCCGGGCCTGCTATGGGAGCAGTACTTC; cdr3_aa: CASTPHPGLLWEQYF
d_call: TRBD2; clone_size: many; cdr3_length: 15; v_call: TRBV9; j_call: TRBJ2-3; cdr3_nt: TGTGCCAGCATCGGGAAGGCGGGAGGGTTAGATACGCAGTATTTT; cdr3_aa: CASIGKAGGLDTQYF
d_call: -; clone_size: many; cdr3_length: 16; v_call: TRBV4-1; j_call: TRBJ2-1; cdr3_nt: TGCGCCAGCAGCCAAACATTAGCGGATTCCTACAATGAGCAGTTCTTC; cdr3_aa: CASSQTLADSYNEQFF
d_call: -; clone_size: many; cdr3_length: 14; v_call: TRBV29-1; j_call: TRBJ2-1; cdr3_nt: TGCAGCGTTGTAGGCCAGGGCGGAGCCAATGAGCAGTTCTTC; cdr3_aa: CSVVGQGGANEQFF
d_call: -; clone_size: many; cdr3_length: 13; v_call: TRBV6-1; j_call: TRBJ1-5; cdr3_nt: TGTGCCAGCAGACCCGGAGGCGGATTGCCCCAGCATTTT; cdr3_aa: CASRPGGGLPQHF
d_call: TRBD2; clone_size: many; cdr3_length: 15; v_call: TRBV4-2; j_call: TRBJ2-5; cdr3_nt: TGTGCCAGCAGCCAAGATCGGGGGGGCCAAGAGACCCAGTACTTC; cdr3_aa: CASSQDRGGQETQYF
d_call: TRBD2; clone_size: many; cdr3_length: 16; v_call: TRBV7-6; j_call: TRBJ2-1; cdr3_nt: TGTGCCAGCAGCTTAGATCCTAGCGGGATGTACAATGAGCAGTTCTTC; cdr3_aa: CASSLDPSGMYNEQFF
d_call: -; clone_size: -; cdr3_length: 15; v_call: TRBV6-5; j_call: TRBJ1-5; cdr3_nt: TGTGCCAGCAGTTCCCGGGACGGTAGCAATCAGCCCCAGCATTTT; cdr3_aa: CASSSRDGSNQPQHF
d_call: TRBD2; clone_size: many; cdr3_length: 14; v_call: TRBV11-1; j_call: TRBJ2-7; cdr3_nt: TGTGCCAGCAGTTCGGGACTAGGTCTCTACGAGCAGTACTTC; cdr3_aa: CASSSGLGLYEQYF
d_call: TRBD1; clone_size: few; cdr3_length: 12; v_call: TRBV12-3/TRBV12-4; j_call: TRBJ2-1; cdr3_nt: TGTGCCAGCAGCAAGGGGGCGTTGGGGCAGTTCTTC; cdr3_aa: CASSKGALGQFF
d_call: TRBD2; clone_size: -; cdr3_length: 15; v_call: TRBV7-9; j_call: TRBJ2-1; cdr3_nt: TGTGCCAGCACCTCCGAGGAACTAGCGGGAGTAGTATGGTTCTTC; cdr3_aa: CASTSEELAGVVWFF
d_call: TRBD2; clone_size: -; cdr3_length: 16; v_call: TRBV11-2; j_call: TRBJ2-7; cdr3_nt: TGTGCCAGCAGCTTAGTGGTAGCGGGAGTAGATTACGAGCAGTACTTC; cdr3_aa: CASSLVVAGVDYEQYF
d_call: TRBD1; clone_size: many; cdr3_length: 14; v_call: TRBV10-3; j_call: TRBJ2-7; cdr3_nt: TGTGCCATCAGTGAGCCGACAGGGAACTACGAGCAGTACTTC; cdr3_aa: CAISEPTGNYEQYF
d_call: -; clone_size: many; cdr3_length: 14; v_call: TRBV5-1; j_call: TRBJ2-7; cdr3_nt: TGCGCCAGCAGCTTGGGACAGCTCTCCTACGAGCAGTACTTC; cdr3_aa: CASSLGQLSYEQYF
d_call: TRBD1; clone_size: -; cdr3_length: 15; v_call: TRBV3-1; j_call: TRBJ1-2; cdr3_nt: TGTGCCAGCAGCCCCCCGCTACAGGGGCTGGAAGGCTACACCTTC; cdr3_aa: CASSPPLQGLEGYTF
d_call: -; clone_size: many; cdr3_length: 14; v_call: TRBV6-5; j_call: TRBJ1-1; cdr3_nt: TGTGCCAGCAGTTACTCGGTCGAAGGGTCTGAAGCTTTCTTT; cdr3_aa: CASSYSVEGSEAFF
d_call: -; clone_size: -; cdr3_length: 16; v_call: TRBV7-2; j_call: TRBJ1-2; cdr3_nt: TGTGCCAGCAGCTTAGAGGAACAGGGTCTCATTGGTGGCTACACCTTC; cdr3_aa: CASSLEEQGLIGGYTF
d_call: -; clone_size: few; cdr3_length: 15; v_call: TRBV6-7; j_call: TRBJ1-5; cdr3_nt: TGTGCCAGCAGTTACTCGCTCGGAGCGGTAGAGCCCCAGCATTTT; cdr3_aa: CASSYSLGAVEPQHF
d_call: -; clone_size: few; cdr3_length: 12; v_call: TRBV29-1; j_call: TRBJ1-2; cdr3_nt: TGCAGCGTTGTCGGTGGTGACTATGGCTACACCTTC; cdr3_aa: CSVVGGDYGYTF
d_call: -; clone_size: many; cdr3_length: 13; v_call: TRBV5-6; j_call: TRBJ2-7; cdr3_nt: TGTGCCAGCAGCCCGAATCCAGGGGTCGAGCAGTACTTC; cdr3_aa: CASSPNPGVEQYF
d_call: TRBD2; clone_size: many; cdr3_length: 17; v_call: TRBV7-9; j_call: TRBJ2-3; cdr3_nt: TGTGCCAGCAGCTTAGCGTCTGGACTAGCCGGCACAGATACGCAGTATTTT; cdr3_aa: CASSLASGLAGTDTQYF
d_call: -; clone_size: many; cdr3_length: 13; v_call: TRBV7-3; j_call: TRBJ2-2; cdr3_nt: TGTGCCAGCAGCTTGGAGGGCGCCGGGGAGCTGTTTTTT; cdr3_aa: CASSLEGAGELFF
d_call: -; clone_size: -; cdr3_length: 15; v_call: TRBV28; j_call: TRBJ1-2; cdr3_nt: TGTGCCAGCAGTCCCCGGGGAGGGATTAACTATGGCTACACCTTC; cdr3_aa: CASSPRGGINYGYTF
d_call: -; clone_size: many; cdr3_length: 13; v_call: TRBV20-1; j_call: TRBJ2-7; cdr3_nt: TGCAGTGCAACCGGGACCAACTCCTACGAGCAGTACTTC; cdr3_aa: CSATGTNSYEQYF
d_call: -; clone_size: many; cdr3_length: 15; v_call: TRBV4-3; j_call: TRBJ1-2; cdr3_nt: TGCGCCAGCAGCCAAGTGGCAGTGAGAGCGGATGGCTACACCTTC; cdr3_aa: CASSQVAVRADGYTF
d_call: TRBD1; clone_size: many; cdr3_length: 17; v_call: TRBV6-2/TRBV6-3; j_call: TRBJ1-2; cdr3_nt: TGTGCCAGCAGTCAAACCCCCGGGACAGGGGCTCTACATGGCTACACCTTC; cdr3_aa: CASSQTPGTGALHGYTF
d_call: -; clone_size: few; cdr3_length: 13; v_call: TRBV27; j_call: TRBJ2-7; cdr3_nt: TGTGCCAGCAGTTTGAGGGCAGGGCGCGAGCAGTACTTC; cdr3_aa: CASSLRAGREQYF
d_call: -; clone_size: few; cdr3_length: 13; v_call: TRBV20-1; j_call: TRBJ2-2; cdr3_nt: TGCAGTGCTAGAGTAAAAGGGGCCGGGGAGCTGTTTTTT; cdr3_aa: CSARVKGAGELFF
d_call: -; clone_size: few; cdr3_length: 11; v_call: TRBV28; j_call: TRBJ2-7; cdr3_nt: TGTGCCAGCAGTATCTTTTACGAGCAGTACTTC; cdr3_aa: CASSIFYEQYF
d_call: -; clone_size: many; cdr3_length: 14; v_call: TRBV3-1; j_call: TRBJ2-7; cdr3_nt: TGTGCCAGCAGCCTTGGGCAGGCGACCTACGAGCAGTACTTC; cdr3_aa: CASSLGQATYEQYF
d_call: -; clone_size: many; cdr3_length: 14; v_call: TRBV4-2; j_call: TRBJ1-2; cdr3_nt: TGTGCCAGCAGCCAAGGCCTCGGGGACTATGGCTACACCTTC; cdr3_aa: CASSQGLGDYGYTF
d_call: -; clone_size: few; cdr3_length: 13; v_call: TRBV19; j_call: TRBJ2-2; cdr3_nt: TGTGCCAGTAGTATTTCAGCCTCCGGGGAGCTGTTTTTT; cdr3_aa: CASSISASGELFF
d_call: TRBD2; clone_size: -; cdr3_length: 18; v_call: TRBV29-1; j_call: TRBJ2-2; cdr3_nt: TGCAGCGTTGATTTAGGCGGGGCGGGAGGGCCGAAGGACGGGGAGCTGTTTTTT; cdr3_aa: CSVDLGGAGGPKDGELFF
d_call: -; clone_size: many; cdr3_length: 15; v_call: TRBV5-1; j_call: TRBJ1-1; cdr3_nt: TGCGCCAGCAGCCCGACCTCACCGATGAACACTGAAGCTTTCTTT; cdr3_aa: CASSPTSPMNTEAFF
d_call: TRBD2; clone_size: -; cdr3_length: 15; v_call: TRBV6-2/TRBV6-3; j_call: TRBJ2-1; cdr3_nt: TGTGCCAGCAGTTTTTCAGCGGGAGGGCCTGGTGAGCAGTTCTTC; cdr3_aa: CASSFSAGGPGEQFF
d_call: -; clone_size: -; cdr3_length: 13; v_call: TRBV24-1; j_call: TRBJ2-3; cdr3_nt: TGTGCCACCAAAGACAGGGAGGCAGATACGCAGTATTTT; cdr3_aa: CATKDREADTQYF
d_call: -; clone_size: -; cdr3_length: 13; v_call: TRBV5-6; j_call: TRBJ2-7; cdr3_nt: TGTGCCAGCAGCCTGGGGCTCATCTGCGGGGAGTACTTC; cdr3_aa: CASSLGLICGEYF
d_call: TRBD2; clone_size: once; cdr3_length: 13; v_call: TRBV30; j_call: TRBJ2-3; cdr3_nt: TGTGCCTGGGCCTCGGGACTAGCAGATACGCAGTATTTT; cdr3_aa: CAWASGLADTQYF
d_call: -; clone_size: few; cdr3_length: 17; v_call: TRBV4-1; j_call: TRBJ2-1; cdr3_nt: TGCGCCAGCAGCCAAGTTCTCGGAGCCTGGGACGCCGATGAGCAGTTCTTC; cdr3_aa: CASSQVLGAWDADEQFF
d_call: -; clone_size: many; cdr3_length: 16; v_call: TRBV4-3; j_call: TRBJ1-2; cdr3_nt: TGCGCCAGCAGCCAAGATCGGTGGAGGGCGGATTATGGCTACACCTTC; cdr3_aa: CASSQDRWRADYGYTF
d_call: -; clone_size: few; cdr3_length: 15; v_call: TRBV4-3; j_call: TRBJ2-5; cdr3_nt: TGCGCCAGCAGCCAAGTCTCGGGACTCCAAGAGACCCAGTACTTC; cdr3_aa: CASSQVSGLQETQYF